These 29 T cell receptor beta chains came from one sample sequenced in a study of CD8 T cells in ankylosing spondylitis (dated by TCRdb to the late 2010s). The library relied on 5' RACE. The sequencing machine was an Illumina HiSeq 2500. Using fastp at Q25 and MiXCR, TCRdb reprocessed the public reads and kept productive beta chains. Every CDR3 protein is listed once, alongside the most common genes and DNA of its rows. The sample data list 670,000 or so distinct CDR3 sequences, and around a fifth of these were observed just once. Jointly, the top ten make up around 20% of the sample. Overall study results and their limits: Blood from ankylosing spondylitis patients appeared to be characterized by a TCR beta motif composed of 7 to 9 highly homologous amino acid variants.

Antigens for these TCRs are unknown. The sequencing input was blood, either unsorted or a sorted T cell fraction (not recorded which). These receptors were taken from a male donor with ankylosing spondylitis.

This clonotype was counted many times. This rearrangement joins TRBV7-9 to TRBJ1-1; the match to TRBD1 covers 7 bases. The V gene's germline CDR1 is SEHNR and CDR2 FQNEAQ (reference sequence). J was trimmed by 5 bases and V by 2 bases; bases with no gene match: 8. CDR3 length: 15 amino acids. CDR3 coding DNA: TGTGCCAGCAGCTTATGGCCAGGGGGTCAGACTGAAGCTTTCTTT. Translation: CASSLWPGGQTEAFF.

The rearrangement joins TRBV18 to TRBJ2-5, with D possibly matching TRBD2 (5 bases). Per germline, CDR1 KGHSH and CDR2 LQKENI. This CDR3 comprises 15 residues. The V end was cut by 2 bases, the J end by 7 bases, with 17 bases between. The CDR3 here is CASSPLKGEGGTQYF. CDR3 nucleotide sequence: TGTGCCAGCTCACCATTAAAGGGAGAAGGAGGGACCCAGTACTTC.

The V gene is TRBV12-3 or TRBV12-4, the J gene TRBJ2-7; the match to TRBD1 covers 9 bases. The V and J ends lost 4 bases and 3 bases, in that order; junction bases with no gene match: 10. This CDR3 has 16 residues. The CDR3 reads CASSSPSWTGVYEQYF. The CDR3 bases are TGTGCCAGCAGTTCCCCCTCATGGACAGGGGTCTACGAGCAGTACTTC.

CDR3 sequence reads: CASSYQQVSSYEQYF. The CDR3 DNA sequence: TGTGCCAGCAGTTACCAACAGGTTAGCTCCTACGAGCAGTACTTC. V usage is TRBV6-5 and J usage is TRBJ2-7, with a tentative D call TRBD1 (5 bases). V was trimmed by 2 bases and J by 0 bases, leaving 11 bases between them. The CDR3 is made up of 15 amino acids. Germline CDR1 MNHEY, CDR2 SVGAGI.

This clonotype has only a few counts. The CDR3 loop reads CSASEQGAHGLEQFF. The DNA for the CDR3 is TGCAGTGCTAGTGAACAGGGGGCACACGGGCTTGAGCAGTTCTTC. The chain couples TRBV20-1 to TRBJ2-1; TRBD1 matches 9 bases. With 3 bases clipped from V and 9 bases from J, the junction kept 12 bases outside the gene matches. Per germline, CDR1 DFQATT and CDR2 SNEGSKA (reference sequence). The CDR3 spans 15 residues.

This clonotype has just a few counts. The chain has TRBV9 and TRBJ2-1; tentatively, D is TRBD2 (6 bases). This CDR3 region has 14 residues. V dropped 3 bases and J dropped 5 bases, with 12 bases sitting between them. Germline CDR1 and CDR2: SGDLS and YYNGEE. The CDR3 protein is CASSGVGGDNEQFF. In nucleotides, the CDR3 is TGTGCCAGCAGCGGGGTGGGAGGAGACAATGAGCAGTTCTTC.

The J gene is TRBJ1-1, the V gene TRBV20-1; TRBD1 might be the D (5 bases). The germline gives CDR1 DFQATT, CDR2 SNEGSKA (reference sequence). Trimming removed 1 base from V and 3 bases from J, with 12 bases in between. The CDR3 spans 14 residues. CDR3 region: CSARAGSGHTEAFF. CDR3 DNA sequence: TGCAGTGCTAGAGCTGGATCGGGGCACACTGAAGCTTTCTTT.

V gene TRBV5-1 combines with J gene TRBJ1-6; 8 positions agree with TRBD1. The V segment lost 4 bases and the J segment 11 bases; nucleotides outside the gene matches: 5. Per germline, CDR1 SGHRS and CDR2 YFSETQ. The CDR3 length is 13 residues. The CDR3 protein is CASSDRGIPPLHF. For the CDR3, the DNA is TGCGCCAGCAGCGACAGGGGTATTCCACCCCTCCACTTT.

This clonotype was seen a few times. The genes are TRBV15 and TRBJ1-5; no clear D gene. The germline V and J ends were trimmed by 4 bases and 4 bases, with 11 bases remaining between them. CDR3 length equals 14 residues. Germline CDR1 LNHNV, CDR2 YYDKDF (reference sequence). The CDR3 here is CATSTTVNNQPQHF. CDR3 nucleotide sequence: TGTGCCACCAGCACGACGGTGAATAATCAGCCCCAGCATTTT. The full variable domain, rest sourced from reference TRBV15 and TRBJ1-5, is DAMVIQNPRYQVTQFGKPVTLSCSQTLNHNVMYWYQQKSSQAPKLLFHYYDKDFNNEADTPDNFQSRRPNTSFCFLDIRSPGLGDTAMYLCATSTTVNNQPQHFGDGTRLSIL.

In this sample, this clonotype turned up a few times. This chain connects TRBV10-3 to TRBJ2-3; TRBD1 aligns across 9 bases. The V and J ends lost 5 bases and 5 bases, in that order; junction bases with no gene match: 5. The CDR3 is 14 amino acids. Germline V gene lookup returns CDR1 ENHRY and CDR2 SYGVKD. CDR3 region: CAISRQGVGDTQYF. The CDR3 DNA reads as TGTGCCATCAGTCGACAGGGGGTAGGAGATACGCAGTATTTT.

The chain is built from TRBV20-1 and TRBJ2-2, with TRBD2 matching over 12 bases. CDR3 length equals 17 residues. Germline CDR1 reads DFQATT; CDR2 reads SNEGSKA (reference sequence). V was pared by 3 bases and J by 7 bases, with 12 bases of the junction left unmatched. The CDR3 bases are TGCAGTGCTAGGGTCACTAGCGGGAGGTTCGATGGCGGGGAGCTGTTTTTT. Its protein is CSARVTSGRFDGGELFF.

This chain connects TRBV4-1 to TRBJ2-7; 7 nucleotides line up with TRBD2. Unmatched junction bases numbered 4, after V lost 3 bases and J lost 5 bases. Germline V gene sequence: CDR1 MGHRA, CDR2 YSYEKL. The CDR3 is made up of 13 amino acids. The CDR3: CASSQREQDEQYF. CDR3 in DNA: TGCGCCAGCAGCCAGCGGGAGCAGGACGAGCAGTACTTC.

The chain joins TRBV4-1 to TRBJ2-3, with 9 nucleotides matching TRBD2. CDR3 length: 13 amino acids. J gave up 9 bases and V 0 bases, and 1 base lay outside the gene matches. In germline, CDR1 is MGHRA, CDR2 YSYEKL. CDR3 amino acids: CASSQEREGTQYF. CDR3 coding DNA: TGCGCCAGCAGCCAAGAGCGGGAGGGGACGCAGTATTTT.

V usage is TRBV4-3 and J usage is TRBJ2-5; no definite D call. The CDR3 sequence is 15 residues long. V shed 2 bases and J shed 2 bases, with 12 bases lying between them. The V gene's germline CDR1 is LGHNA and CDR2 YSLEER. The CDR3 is CASSQLRGSQETQYF. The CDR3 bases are TGCGCCAGCAGCCAACTTAGAGGATCTCAAGAGACCCAGTACTTC.

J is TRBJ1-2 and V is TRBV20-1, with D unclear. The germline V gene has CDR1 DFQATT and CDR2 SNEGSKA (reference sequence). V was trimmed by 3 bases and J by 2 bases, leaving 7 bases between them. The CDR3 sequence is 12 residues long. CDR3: CSASLGNYGYTF. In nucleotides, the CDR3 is TGCAGTGCTAGCCTGGGGAACTATGGCTACACCTTC.

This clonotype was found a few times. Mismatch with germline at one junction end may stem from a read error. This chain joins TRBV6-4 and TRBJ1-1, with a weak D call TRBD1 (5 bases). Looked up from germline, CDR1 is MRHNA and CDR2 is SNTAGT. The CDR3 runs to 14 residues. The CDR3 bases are TGTGCCAGCAGTGATAGGGTCAGTGGGGCGCGGAGGATCTTT. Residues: CASSDRVSGARRIF.

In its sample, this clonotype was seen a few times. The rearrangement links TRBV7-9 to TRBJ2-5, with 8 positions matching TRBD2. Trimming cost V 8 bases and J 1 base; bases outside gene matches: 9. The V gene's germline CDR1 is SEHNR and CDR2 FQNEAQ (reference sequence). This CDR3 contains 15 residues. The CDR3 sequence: CASYHGREAQETQYF. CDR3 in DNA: TGTGCCAGCTACCACGGGCGGGAGGCCCAAGAGACCCAGTACTTC.

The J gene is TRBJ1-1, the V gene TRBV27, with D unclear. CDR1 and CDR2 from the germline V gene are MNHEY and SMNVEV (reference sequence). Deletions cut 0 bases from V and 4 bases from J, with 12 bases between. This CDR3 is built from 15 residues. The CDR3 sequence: CASSLSGFYSTEAFF. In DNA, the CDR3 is TGTGCCAGCAGTTTATCAGGGTTTTACAGCACTGAAGCTTTCTTT.

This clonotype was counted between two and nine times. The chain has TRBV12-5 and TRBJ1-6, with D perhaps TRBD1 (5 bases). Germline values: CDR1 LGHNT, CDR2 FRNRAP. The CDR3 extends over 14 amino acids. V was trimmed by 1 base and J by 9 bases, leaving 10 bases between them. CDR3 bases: TGTGCTAGTGGTTTGGAGGGGAAGTCTTCACCCCTCCACTTT. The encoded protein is CASGLEGKSSPLHF. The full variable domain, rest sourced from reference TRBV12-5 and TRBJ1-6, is DARVTQTPRHKVTEMGQEVTMRCQPILGHNTVFWYRQTMMQGLELLAYFRNRAPLDDSGMPKDRFSAEMPDATLATLKIQPSEPRDSAVYFCASGLEGKSSPLHFGNGTRLTVT.

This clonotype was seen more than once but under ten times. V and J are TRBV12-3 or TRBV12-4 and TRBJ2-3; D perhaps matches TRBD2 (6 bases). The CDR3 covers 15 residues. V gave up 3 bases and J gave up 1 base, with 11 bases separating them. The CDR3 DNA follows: TGTGCCAGCAGTTTCCCGGGGGAGGGCACAGATACGCAGTATTTT. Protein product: CASSFPGEGTDTQYF.

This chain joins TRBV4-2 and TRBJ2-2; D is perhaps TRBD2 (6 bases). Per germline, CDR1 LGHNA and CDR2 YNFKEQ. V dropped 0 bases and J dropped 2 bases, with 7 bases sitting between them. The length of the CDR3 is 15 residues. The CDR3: CASSQEEGNTGELFF. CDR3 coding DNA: TGTGCCAGCAGCCAAGAGGAGGGTAACACCGGGGAGCTGTTTTTT.

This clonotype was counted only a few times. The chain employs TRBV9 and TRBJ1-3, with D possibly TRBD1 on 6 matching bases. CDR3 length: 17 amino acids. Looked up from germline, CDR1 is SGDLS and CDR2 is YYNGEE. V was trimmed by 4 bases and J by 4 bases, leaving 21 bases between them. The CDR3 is CASSIDPRDIQGNTIYF. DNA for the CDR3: TGTGCCAGCAGCATCGACCCACGGGACATACAGGGAAACACCATATATTTT.

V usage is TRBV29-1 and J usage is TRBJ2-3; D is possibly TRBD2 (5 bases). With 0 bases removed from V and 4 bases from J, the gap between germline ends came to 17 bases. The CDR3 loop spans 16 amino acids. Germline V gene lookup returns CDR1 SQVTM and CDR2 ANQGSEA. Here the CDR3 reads CSVEDAAEPAADTQYF. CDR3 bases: TGCAGCGTTGAAGATGCAGCGGAACCGGCGGCAGATACGCAGTATTTT.

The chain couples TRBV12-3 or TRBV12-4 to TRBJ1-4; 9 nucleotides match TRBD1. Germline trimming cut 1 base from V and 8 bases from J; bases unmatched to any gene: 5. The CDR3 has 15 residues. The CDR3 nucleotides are TGTGCCAGCAGTTTAGGGACAGGGGCTTCGGAAAAACTGTTTTTT. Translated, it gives CASSLGTGASEKLFF.

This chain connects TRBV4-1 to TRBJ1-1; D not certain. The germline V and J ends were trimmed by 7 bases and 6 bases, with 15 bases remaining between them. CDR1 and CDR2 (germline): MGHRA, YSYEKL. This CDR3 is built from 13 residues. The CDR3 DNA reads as TGCGCCAGCACTCGGACGGCCCAGGCTGAAGCTTTCTTT. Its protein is CASTRTAQAEAFF.

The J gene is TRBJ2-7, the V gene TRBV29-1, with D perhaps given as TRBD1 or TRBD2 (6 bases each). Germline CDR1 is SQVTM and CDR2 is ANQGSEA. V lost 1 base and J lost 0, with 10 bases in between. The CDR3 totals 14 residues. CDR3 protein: CSVEGGASSYEQYF. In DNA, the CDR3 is TGCAGCGTTGAAGGGGGGGCTTCCTCCTACGAGCAGTACTTC.

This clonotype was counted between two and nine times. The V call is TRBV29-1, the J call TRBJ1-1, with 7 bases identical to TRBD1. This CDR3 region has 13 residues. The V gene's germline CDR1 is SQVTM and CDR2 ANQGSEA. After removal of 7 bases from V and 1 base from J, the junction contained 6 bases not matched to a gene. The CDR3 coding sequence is TGCAGCGCACTAGGACAGGAGAACACTGAAGCTTTCTTT. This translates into CSALGQENTEAFF.

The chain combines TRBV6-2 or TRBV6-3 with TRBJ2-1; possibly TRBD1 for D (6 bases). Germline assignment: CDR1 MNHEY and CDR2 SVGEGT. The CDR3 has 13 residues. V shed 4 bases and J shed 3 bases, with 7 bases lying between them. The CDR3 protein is CASSWDNYNEQFF. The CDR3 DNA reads TGTGCCAGCAGTTGGGACAACTACAATGAGCAGTTCTTC.

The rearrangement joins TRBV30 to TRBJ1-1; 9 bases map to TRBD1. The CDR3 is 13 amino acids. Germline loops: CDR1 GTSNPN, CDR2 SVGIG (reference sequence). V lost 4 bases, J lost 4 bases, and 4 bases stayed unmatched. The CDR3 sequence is CAWTRQGGTEAFF. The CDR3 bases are TGTGCCTGGACCCGACAGGGGGGCACTGAAGCTTTCTTT.